These 13 T cell receptor beta chains came from one sample sequenced in a study of cytotoxic CD8 clonotypes in ibrutinib-treated CLL. TCRdb's copy holds only in-frame clones and misses some; the assay was immunoSEQ multiplex PCR. Of approximately 190,000 clones in the sample, over 65% were seen once. The source was PBMCs, collected after 12 months of ibrutinib treatment. The receptor set was obtained from a human donor with chronic lymphocytic leukemia.

This clone occurred a few times. The chain uses TRBV2 and TRBJ2-1; D is unresolved. Trimming left V 5 bases short and J 4 bases short, with 12 bases between. CDR3 length equals 14 residues. Germline V lookup: CDR1 SNHLY, CDR2 FYNNEI. The CDR3 DNA reads TGTGCCAGCAGTTCTCTGGCACTTTACAATGAGCAGTTCTTC. Its protein product is CASSSLALYNEQFF.

In its sample, this clone was seen many times. The chain recombines TRBV5-6 with TRBJ1-5; TRBD1 might be the D (5 bases). The ends were cut back, 5 bases at V and 1 base at J, with 7 bases in the middle. This CDR3 contains 13 residues. Germline V gene sequence: CDR1 SGHDT, CDR2 YYEEEE. The CDR3 region has the DNA TGTGCCAGCAGTCGGGGGAGCAATCAGCCCCAGCATTTT. Residues: CASSRGSNQPQHF.

This clone was detected a few times. The chain couples TRBV15 to TRBJ1-2; 11 bases map to TRBD1. CDR1 is LNHNV, CDR2 YYDKDF, per germline (reference sequence). The CDR3 consists of 15 residues. Trimming took 3 bases from V and 3 from J; bases not matched to a gene: 3. DNA of the CDR3: TGTGCCACCAGCAGGGGGACAGGGGGACACTATGGCTACACCTTC. This gives the protein CATSRGTGGHYGYTF.

V gene TRBV29-1 combines with J gene TRBJ2-2, with 9 nucleotides matching TRBD2. Trimming took 4 bases from V and 3 from J; bases not matched to a gene: 6. The CDR3 covers 15 residues. Looked up from germline, CDR1 is SQVTM and CDR2 is ANQGSEA. CDR3 in DNA: TGCAGCGTTGCCAGCGGGAGGACCCACACCGGGGAGCTGTTTTTT. This codes for CSVASGRTHTGELFF.

The V and J genes are TRBV9 and TRBJ1-5; weak D call: TRBD1 (5 bases). This CDR3 is built from 14 residues. V lost 4 bases, J lost 9 bases, and 17 bases lay in between. Germline V gives CDR1 SGDLS, CDR2 YYNGEE. The DNA for the CDR3 is TGTGCCAGCAGCACCGGGGACTTTGTTGCGCCCCAGCATTTT. This gives the protein CASSTGDFVAPQHF.

This clone occurred once. The gene calls are TRBV6-6 and TRBJ1-4; possible D gene TRBD1, 6 bases. V lost 0 bases to trimming and J lost 8 bases, with 13 bases between them. This CDR3 is built from 15 residues. CDR1 and CDR2 from the germline V gene are MNHNY and SVGAGI (reference sequence). DNA of the CDR3: TGTGCCAGCAGTTACTCTCGGCAGGGGCCAGAAAAACTGTTTTTT. Amino acids: CASSYSRQGPEKLFF.

The genes are TRBV6-1 and TRBJ1-6, with D possibly being TRBD1 (5 bases). Germline V gene data show CDR1 as MNHNS and CDR2 as SASEGT. The V end was cut by 2 bases, the J end by 3 bases, with 8 bases between. This CDR3 is built from 15 residues. Here the CDR3 DNA reads TGTGCCAGCAGTGAACAGGGCGGCTATAATTCACCCCTCCACTTT. It encodes CASSEQGGYNSPLHF.

The chain has TRBV28 and TRBJ2-5; 9 nucleotides line up with TRBD2. This CDR3 contains 13 residues. CDR1 is MDHEN and CDR2 is SYDVKM in the germline V gene. V shed 5 bases, J shed 5 bases, and the junction held 3 bases outside the gene matches. CDR3 loop: CASSSGGMETQYF. The CDR3 coding sequence is TGTGCCAGCAGTAGCGGGGGGATGGAGACCCAGTACTTC.

This chain joins TRBV2 and TRBJ1-6; D call uncertain. CDR3 length: 15 residues. The V gene lost 1 base and the J gene lost 6 bases, with 10 bases spanning the gap. Germline V CDR1 and CDR2: SNHLY, FYNNEI. The CDR3 loop reads CASSEGQAGNSPLHF. As DNA, the CDR3 is TGTGCCAGCAGTGAAGGTCAGGCGGGTAATTCACCCCTCCACTTT.

This chain joins TRBV6-5 and TRBJ2-7, with 8 bases lining up with TRBD2. The CDR3 covers 13 residues. CDR1 and CDR2 (germline): MNHEY, SVGAGI. The V segment lost 2 bases and the J segment 6 bases; nucleotides outside the gene matches: 3. CDR3 in amino acids: CASSYRGGGEQYF. The CDR3, as DNA: TGTGCCAGCAGTTACCGGGGGGGAGGCGAGCAGTACTTC.

V usage is TRBV5-1 and J usage is TRBJ2-1, with D unresolved. Trimming removed 5 bases at V and 5 bases at J, with 14 bases between. Germline values: CDR1 SGHRS, CDR2 YFSETQ. The CDR3 length is 14 residues. CDR3 coding DNA: TGCGCCAGCAGAGCGTCCCTTTGGGACAATGAGCAGTTCTTC. This codes for CASRASLWDNEQFF.

This clone turned up a few times. V usage is TRBV28 and J usage is TRBJ1-4; D remains ambiguous. Germline V lookup: CDR1 MDHEN, CDR2 SYDVKM. There are 11 residues in the CDR3. The V end lost 3 bases, the J end lost 11 bases, and 7 bases lay between the germline ends. CDR3 region: CASSLEAKLFF. The CDR3 DNA reads TGTGCCAGCAGTTTGGAGGCCAAACTGTTTTTT.

The V gene is TRBV18, the J gene TRBJ2-1; 9 bases match TRBD2. Trimming took 1 base from V and 10 from J; bases not matched to a gene: 8. The CDR3 runs 15 residues. CDR1 and CDR2 (germline): KGHSH, LQKENI. The CDR3 DNA is TGTGCCAGCTCACCACGGTTTAGCGGGAGAGAAGAGCAGTTCTTC. Its translation is CASSPRFSGREEQFF.